The T cell receptor beta chain under discussion was sequenced for a study of OX40 agonist ivuxolimab in advanced cancers. CDR1 and CDR2 (germline): LNHDA, SQIVND (reference sequence). The length of the CDR3 is 14 residues. The germline V and J ends were trimmed by 3 bases and 4 bases, with 10 bases remaining between them. TCRdb's table, derived via immunoSEQ multiplex PCR, lists solely in-frame clones and lacks some. This sample has roughly 11,000 clones, with about 86% found just once. This TCR was recovered from an adult with an advanced solid tumor such as melanoma, head and neck, liver or kidney cancer. The V and J genes are TRBV19 and TRBJ2-1; tentatively, D is TRBD2 (6 bases). The sequencing here drew on CD4+ or CD8+ T cells sorted from blood, taken in a trial of the OX40 agonist ivuxolimab. The CDR3 loop reads CASSMVAGYNEQFF. The CDR3, as DNA: TGTGCCAGTAGTATGGTGGCGGGATACAATGAGCAGTTCTTC.